This T cell receptor (beta chain) was retrieved from a study of neurological immune-mediated disorders. The cDNA was produced through 5'RACE with 10-nucleotide random UMIs. In TCRdb, the 5' RACE reads were re-called with MiXCR into one record per CDR3 protein. The table shows under 60,000 distinct CDR3 sequences, with about 3% occurring only once. Trimming took 0 bases from V and 7 from J, leaving 16 bases between them. The CDR3 is made up of 15 amino acids. In germline, CDR1 is DFQATT, CDR2 SNEGSKA (reference sequence). This clonotype was counted many times. Its specificity is unknown. General observations from the study: One related-CDR3 cluster, identified by phylogenetic grouping, held the repertoires of 18 of 34 multiple sclerosis patients and was a possible signature. There was no clinical or MRI feature that was associated with the multiple sclerosis repertoire cluster. The level of TCR clonal expansion was highest in patients with HTLV-1-associated myelopathy and lowest in multiple sclerosis, where it fell below the level seen in healthy controls.

The clonotype originates from a man between 40 and 49 years old with multiple sclerosis. J is TRBJ1-5 and V is TRBV20-1; D is possibly TRBD1 (6 bases). Input material: PBMCs. The chain's CDR3 is CSARDLNRAGQPQHF. Here the CDR3 DNA reads TGCAGTGCTAGAGATCTTAACAGGGCGGGACAGCCCCAGCATTTT.